This T cell receptor beta chain was captured by sequencing in a study of blood T cell repertoires in COVID-19. Study-wide background: PBMCs, B-cell-depleted T cells, or T cells were the source of the cDNA or gDNA that made up the material.

The V segment lost 6 bases and the J segment 1 base; nucleotides outside the gene matches: 4. The CDR3 extends over 14 amino acids. CDR1 ENHRY and CDR2 SYGVKD come from the germline V gene. Per the original methods: Quantification of nucleated cells was approximated via reference gene primer amplification. Assay used: immunoSEQ multiplex PCR; TCRdb lists only in-frame clones, some missing. V and J calls and clone size come straight from that table; D and trimming were deduced from the DNA. The table has 250,000 or so clones, roughly 89% seen once. The TCR was taken from a middle-aged woman who had recovered from COVID-19. Sequenced material: peripheral blood. V and J are TRBV10-3 and TRBJ2-7; 9 bases match TRBD1. The CDR3 spells CAIRRTGDSYEQYF. The CDR3 DNA follows: TGTGCCATCAGACGGACAGGGGATTCCTACGAGCAGTACTTC.